The source of this T cell receptor beta chain is a study of regulatory T cells in long-lasting Graves disease. This clonotype has a handful of counts. Antigen: not known. The time point: persistent/refractory GD, antithyroid drugs over 5 years with positive TRAb. TCR sequences were obtained from RNA taken from PBMCs. Study results and caveats: Accuracy was perhaps lowered by the small sample size. Persistent patients had a count of shared public clonotypes (about 2,500) that exceeded that of new patients (approximately 1,000).

Construction of TCR beta libraries relied on iRepertoire HTBI primers and on Arm-PCR targeting CDR3 regions. From the multiplex PCR reads, TCRdb called clonotypes with MiXCR, one entry per CDR3 protein. The table shows 650,000 to 850,000 distinct CDR3 sequences, with 30% occurring only once. J gave up 3 bases and V 0 bases, and 6 bases lay outside the gene matches. CDR3 size: 16 residues. Germline values: CDR1 DFQATT, CDR2 SNEGSKA (reference sequence). The starting material was peripheral blood mononuclear cells (PBMCs), obtained when the disease was refractory, from a patient treated with antithyroid drugs. The sequence derives from a female donor with Graves disease. The genes are TRBV20-1 and TRBJ2-7; 12 bases are a match to TRBD2. The DNA of the CDR3 is TGCAGTGCTAGAGATCCAAAGACTAGCGGGAGCTACGAGCAGTACTTC. It encodes CSARDPKTSGSYEQYF.